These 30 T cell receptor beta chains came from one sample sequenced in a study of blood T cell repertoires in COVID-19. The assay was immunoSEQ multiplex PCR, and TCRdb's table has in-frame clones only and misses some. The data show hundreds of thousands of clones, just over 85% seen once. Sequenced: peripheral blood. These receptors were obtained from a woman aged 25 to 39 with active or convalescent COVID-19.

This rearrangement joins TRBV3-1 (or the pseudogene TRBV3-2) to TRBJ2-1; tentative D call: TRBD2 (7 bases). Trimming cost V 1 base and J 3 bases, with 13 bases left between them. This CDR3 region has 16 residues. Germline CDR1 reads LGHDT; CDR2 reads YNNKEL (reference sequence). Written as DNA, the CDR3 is TGTGCCAGCAGCCAAGGAAGGGGGACTAACTACAATGAGCAGTTCTTC. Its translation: CASSQGRGTNYNEQFF.

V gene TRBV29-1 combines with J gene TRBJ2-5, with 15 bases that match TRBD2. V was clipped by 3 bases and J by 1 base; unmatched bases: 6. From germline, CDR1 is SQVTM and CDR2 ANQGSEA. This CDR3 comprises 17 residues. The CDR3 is CSVDQGLAGGTQETQYF. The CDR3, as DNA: TGCAGCGTTGACCAAGGACTAGCGGGAGGGACCCAAGAGACCCAGTACTTC.

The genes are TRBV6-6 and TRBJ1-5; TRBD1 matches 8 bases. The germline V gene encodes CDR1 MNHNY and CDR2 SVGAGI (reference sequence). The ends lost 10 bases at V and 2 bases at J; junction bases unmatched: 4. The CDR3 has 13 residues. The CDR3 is CATTGDGNQPQHF. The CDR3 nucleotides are TGTGCCACGACAGGGGATGGCAATCAGCCCCAGCATTTT.

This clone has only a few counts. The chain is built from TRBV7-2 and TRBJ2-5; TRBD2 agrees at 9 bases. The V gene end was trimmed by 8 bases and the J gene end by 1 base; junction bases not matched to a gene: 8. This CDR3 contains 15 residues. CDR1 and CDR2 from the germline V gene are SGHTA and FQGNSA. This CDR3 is CASPPLAGSQETQYF. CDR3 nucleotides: TGTGCCAGCCCCCCCCTAGCGGGGAGCCAAGAGACCCAGTACTTC.

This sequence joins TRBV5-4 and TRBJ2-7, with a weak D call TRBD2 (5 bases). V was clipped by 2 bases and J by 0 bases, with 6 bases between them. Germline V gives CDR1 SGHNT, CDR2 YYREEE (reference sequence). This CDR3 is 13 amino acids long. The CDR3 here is CASSLDYSYEQYF. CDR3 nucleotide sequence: TGTGCCAGCAGCTTAGACTACTCCTACGAGCAGTACTTC.

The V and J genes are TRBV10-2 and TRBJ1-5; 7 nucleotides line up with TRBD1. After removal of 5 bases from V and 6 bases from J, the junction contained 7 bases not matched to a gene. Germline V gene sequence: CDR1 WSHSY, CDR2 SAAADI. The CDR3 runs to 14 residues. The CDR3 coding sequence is TGCGCCAGCAGTTACCAGGGGGAGAGTCAGCCCCAGCATTTT. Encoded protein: CASSYQGESQPQHF.

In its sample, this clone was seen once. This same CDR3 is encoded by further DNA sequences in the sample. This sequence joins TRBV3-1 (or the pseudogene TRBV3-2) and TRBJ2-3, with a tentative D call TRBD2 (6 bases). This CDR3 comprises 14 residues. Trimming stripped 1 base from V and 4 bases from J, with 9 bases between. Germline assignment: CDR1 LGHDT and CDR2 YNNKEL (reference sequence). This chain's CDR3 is CASSQGGGADTQYF. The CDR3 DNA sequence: TGTGCCAGCAGCCAAGGCGGAGGGGCAGATACGCAGTATTTT.

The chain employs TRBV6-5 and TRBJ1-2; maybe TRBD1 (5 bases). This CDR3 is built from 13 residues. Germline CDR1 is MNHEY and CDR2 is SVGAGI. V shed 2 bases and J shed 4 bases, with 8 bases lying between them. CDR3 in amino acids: CASSYRGGYGYTF. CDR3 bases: TGTGCCAGCAGTTACCGGGGGGGCTATGGCTACACCTTC.

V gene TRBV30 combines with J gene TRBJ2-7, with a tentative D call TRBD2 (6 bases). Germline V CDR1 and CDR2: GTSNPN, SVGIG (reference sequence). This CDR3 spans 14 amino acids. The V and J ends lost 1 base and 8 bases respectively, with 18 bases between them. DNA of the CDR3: TGTGCCTGGAGTGCGGGACTCCGTACGGTTCAGCAGTACTTC. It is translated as CAWSAGLRTVQQYF.

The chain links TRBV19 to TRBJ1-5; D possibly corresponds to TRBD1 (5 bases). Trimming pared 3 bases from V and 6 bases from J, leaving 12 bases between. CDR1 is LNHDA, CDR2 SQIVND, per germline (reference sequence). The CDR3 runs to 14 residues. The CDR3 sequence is CASSIGGASQPQHF. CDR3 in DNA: TGTGCCAGTAGTATCGGTGGGGCTAGTCAGCCCCAGCATTTT.

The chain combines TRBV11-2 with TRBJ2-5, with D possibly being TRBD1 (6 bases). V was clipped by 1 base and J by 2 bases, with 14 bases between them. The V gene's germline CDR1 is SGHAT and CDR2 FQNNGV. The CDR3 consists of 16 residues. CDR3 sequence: CASSLGTGPPQETQYF. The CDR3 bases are TGTGCCAGCAGCTTAGGTACAGGGCCCCCTCAAGAGACCCAGTACTTC.

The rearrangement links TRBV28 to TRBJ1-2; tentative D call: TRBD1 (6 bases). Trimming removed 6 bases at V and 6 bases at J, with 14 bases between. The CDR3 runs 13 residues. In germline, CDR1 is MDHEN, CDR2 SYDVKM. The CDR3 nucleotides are TGTGCCAGCAGGCTATCGGGACAAAATGGCTACACCTTC. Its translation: CASRLSGQNGYTF.

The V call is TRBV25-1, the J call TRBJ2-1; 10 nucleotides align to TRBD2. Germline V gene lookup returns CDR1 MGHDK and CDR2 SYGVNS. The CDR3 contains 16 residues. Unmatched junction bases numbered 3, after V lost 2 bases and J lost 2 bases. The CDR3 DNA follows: TGTGCCAGCAGTGAACTAGCGGGGGCAACCTACAATGAGCAGTTCTTC. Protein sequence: CASSELAGATYNEQFF.

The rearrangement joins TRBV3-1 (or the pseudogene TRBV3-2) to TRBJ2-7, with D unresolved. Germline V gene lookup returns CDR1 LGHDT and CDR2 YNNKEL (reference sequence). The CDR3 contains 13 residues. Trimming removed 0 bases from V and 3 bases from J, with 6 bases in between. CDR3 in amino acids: CASSQDALYEQYF. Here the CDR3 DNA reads TGTGCCAGCAGCCAAGACGCACTCTACGAGCAGTACTTC.

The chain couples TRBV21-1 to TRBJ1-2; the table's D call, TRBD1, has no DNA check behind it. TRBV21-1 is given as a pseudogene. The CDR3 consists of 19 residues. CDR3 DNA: TGTGCCAGCAGCAAAGCGCAGGGACAGGGTCTTAAAACTAACTATGGCTACACCTTC. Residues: CASSKAQGQGLKTNYGYTF.

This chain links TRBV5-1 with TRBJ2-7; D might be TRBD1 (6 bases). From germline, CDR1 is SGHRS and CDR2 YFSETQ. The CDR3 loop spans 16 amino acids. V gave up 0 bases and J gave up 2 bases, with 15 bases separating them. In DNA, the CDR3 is TGCGCCAGCAGCTTGGCCGCTGGGGGCGATCCCTACGAGCAGTACTTC. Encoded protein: CASSLAAGGDPYEQYF. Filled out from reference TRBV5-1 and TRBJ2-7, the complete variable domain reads KAGVTQTPRYLIKTRGQQVTLSCSPISGHRSVSWYQQTPGQGLQFLFEYFSETQRNKGNFPGRFSGRQFSNSRSEMNVSTLELGDSALYLCASSLAAGGDPYEQYFGPGTRLTVT.

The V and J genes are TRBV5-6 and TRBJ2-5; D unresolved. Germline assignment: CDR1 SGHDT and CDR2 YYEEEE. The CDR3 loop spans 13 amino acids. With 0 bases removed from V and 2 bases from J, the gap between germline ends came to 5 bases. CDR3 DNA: TGTGCCAGCAGCTTGGAACAGCAAGAGACCCAGTACTTC. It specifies CASSLEQQETQYF.

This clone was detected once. In nucleotides, the CDR3 is TGTGCCAGCAGCCCGGGGGAGCGGGGTCTATCCTACGAGCAGTACTTC. Its translation: CASSPGERGLSYEQYF. V is TRBV7-6 and J is TRBJ2-7, with 7 positions matching TRBD2. The V gene end was trimmed by 5 bases and the J gene end by 1 base; junction bases not matched to a gene: 11. The germline V gene has CDR1 SGHVS and CDR2 FNYEAQ. This CDR3 comprises 16 residues.

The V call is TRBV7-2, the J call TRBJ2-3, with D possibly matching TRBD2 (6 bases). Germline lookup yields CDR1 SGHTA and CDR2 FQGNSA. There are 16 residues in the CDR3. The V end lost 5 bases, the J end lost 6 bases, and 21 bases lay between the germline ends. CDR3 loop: CASSGAGTRTMDTQYF. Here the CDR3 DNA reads TGTGCCAGCAGCGGCGCCGGGACCAGGACTATGGATACGCAGTATTTT.

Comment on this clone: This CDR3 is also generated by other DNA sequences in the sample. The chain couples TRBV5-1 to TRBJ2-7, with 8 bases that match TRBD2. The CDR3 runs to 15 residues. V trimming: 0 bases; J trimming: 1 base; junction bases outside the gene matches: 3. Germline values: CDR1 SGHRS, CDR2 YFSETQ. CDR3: CASSLAASGSYEQYF. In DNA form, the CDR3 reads TGCGCCAGCAGCTTGGCCGCTAGCGGGTCCTACGAGCAGTACTTC.

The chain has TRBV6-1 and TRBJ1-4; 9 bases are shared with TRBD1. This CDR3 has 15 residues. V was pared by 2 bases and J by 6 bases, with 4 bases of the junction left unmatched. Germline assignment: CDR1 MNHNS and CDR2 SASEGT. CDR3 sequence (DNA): TGTGCCAGCAGTGAACGGACAGGGGTTTATGAAAAACTGTTTTTT. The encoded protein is CASSERTGVYEKLFF.

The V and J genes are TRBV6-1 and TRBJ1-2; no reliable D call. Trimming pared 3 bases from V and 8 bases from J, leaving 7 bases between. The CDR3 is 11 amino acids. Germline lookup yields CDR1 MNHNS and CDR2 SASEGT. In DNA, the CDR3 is TGTGCCAGCAGTGAGGCATACGGCTACACCTTC. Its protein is CASSEAYGYTF.

The CDR3 loop is CASSLYGQLYEQYF. The CDR3 DNA reads TGTGCCAGCAGCTTATACGGACAGCTTTACGAGCAGTACTTC. J is TRBJ2-7 and V is TRBV11-2; weak D call: TRBD1 (6 bases). With 2 bases removed from V and 4 bases from J, the gap between germline ends came to 12 bases. The germline CDR1 and CDR2 sequences are SGHAT and FQNNGV. This CDR3 region has 14 residues.

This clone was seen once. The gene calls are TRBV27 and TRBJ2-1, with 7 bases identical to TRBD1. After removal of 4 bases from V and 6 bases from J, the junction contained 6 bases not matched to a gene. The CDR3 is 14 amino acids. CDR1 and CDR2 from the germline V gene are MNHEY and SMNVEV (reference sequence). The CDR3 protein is CASSSGQAGNEQFF. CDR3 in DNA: TGTGCCAGCAGTTCCGGACAGGCGGGCAATGAGCAGTTCTTC.

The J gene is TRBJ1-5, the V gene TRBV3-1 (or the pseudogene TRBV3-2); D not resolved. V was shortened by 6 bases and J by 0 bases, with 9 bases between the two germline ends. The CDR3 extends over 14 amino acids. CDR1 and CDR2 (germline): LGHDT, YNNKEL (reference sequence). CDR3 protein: CASSYSNSNQPQHF. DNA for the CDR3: TGTGCCAGCAGTTACTCTAATAGCAATCAGCCCCAGCATTTT.

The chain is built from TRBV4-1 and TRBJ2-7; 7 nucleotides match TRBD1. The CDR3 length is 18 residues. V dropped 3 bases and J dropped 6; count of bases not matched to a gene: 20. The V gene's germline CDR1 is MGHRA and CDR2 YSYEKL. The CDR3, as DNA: TGCGCCAGCAGCCAGTGGGACAACCCGGGACAGACCCCTACCGAGCAGTACTTC. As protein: CASSQWDNPGQTPTEQYF.

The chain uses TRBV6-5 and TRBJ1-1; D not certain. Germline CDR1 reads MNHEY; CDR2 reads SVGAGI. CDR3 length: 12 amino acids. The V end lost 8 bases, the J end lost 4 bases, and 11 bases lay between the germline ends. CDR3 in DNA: TGTGCCAGCGGGAGCCCCGGCACTGAAGCTTTCTTT. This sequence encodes CASGSPGTEAFF.

CDR3 sequence (DNA): TGTGCCTGGAGTGTACGGACTAGCGGAGCGAACACCGGGGAGCTGTTTTTT. Amino acid sequence: CAWSVRTSGANTGELFF. The J gene is TRBJ2-2, the V gene TRBV30; 10 positions match TRBD2. Germline assignment: CDR1 GTSNPN and CDR2 SVGIG (reference sequence). V was clipped by 0 bases and J by 0 bases; unmatched bases: 4. CDR3 length: 17 residues.

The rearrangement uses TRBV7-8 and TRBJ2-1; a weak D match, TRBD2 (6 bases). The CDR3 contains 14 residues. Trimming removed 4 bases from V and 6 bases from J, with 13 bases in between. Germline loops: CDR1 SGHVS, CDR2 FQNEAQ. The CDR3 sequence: CASSSGLRGNEQFF. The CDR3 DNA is TGTGCCAGCAGCTCGGGACTCCGGGGCAATGAGCAGTTCTTC.

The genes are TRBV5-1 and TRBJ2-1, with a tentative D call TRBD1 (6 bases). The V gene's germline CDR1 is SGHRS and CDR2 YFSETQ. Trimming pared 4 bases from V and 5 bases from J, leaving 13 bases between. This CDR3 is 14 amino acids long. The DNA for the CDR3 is TGCGCCAGCAGCCCCGTCACAGGGAACAATGAGCAGTTCTTC. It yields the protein CASSPVTGNNEQFF.